This T cell receptor beta chain was identified in a study of blood T cell repertoires in COVID-19. Across the study: From the United States, Italy and Spain came samples of acute and convalescent COVID-19.

The V gene end was trimmed by 1 base and the J gene end by 2 bases; junction bases not matched to a gene: 8. The CDR3 is 18 amino acids. Germline CDR1 and CDR2: LGHNA and YNFKEQ. Per the original methods: Scientists estimated how many nucleated cells there were by amplifying reference gene primers. The method was immunoSEQ multiplex PCR; TCRdb's version includes in-frame clones alone and lacks a portion of them. The V and J calls and clone size were taken over from that table, and D and trimming were inferred from the DNA. The sample has about 100,000 clones, roughly 87% seen once; the top ten hold approximately 7%.

This TCR came from a man younger than 45 in a cohort sampled during active COVID-19. What was sequenced was peripheral blood. The chain uses TRBV4-2 and TRBJ2-3; 11 bases match TRBD2. CDR3 in DNA: TGTGCCAGCAGCCAAGCAAGGGCTAGCGGGGGGCCCACAGATACGCAGTATTTT. Its translation is CASSQARASGGPTDTQYF.